This entry is about one T cell receptor (beta chain). Authors' analysis steps: Amplification from reference gene primers served as the basis for estimated nucleated cell counts. TCRdb keeps only in-frame clones here, not all; method: immunoSEQ multiplex PCR. That table supplies the V and J calls and clone size; D and trimming were determined from the DNA. This sample carries roughly 260,000 clones, about 88% of them seen once, and the ten largest clones take less than 5%. Per germline, CDR1 MNHEY and CDR2 SVGAGI. This CDR3 has 14 amino acids. V shed 6 bases and J shed 2 bases, with 11 bases lying between them. The data derive from a study of blood T cell repertoires in COVID-19. About the study: Samples of COVID-19 (acute and convalescent) were obtained from the United States, Italy and Spain. In each case, the material was cDNA or gDNA derived from T cells, B-cell-depleted T cells, or PBMCs.

The receptor was isolated from a man in his 60s who had recovered from COVID-19. The chain recombines TRBV6-5 with TRBJ1-5; D unclear. Sequencing input: peripheral blood. CDR3 residues: CASRLVLGNQPQHF. As DNA, the CDR3 is TGTGCCAGCAGATTAGTTTTAGGCAATCAGCCCCAGCATTTT.